The 5 T cell receptor beta chains below all came from one sample that was sequenced in a study of blood T cell repertoires in COVID-19. Generated by immunoSEQ multiplex PCR, the TCRdb table keeps only in-frame clones and is missing some. The sample has around 420,000 clones, around 90% seen once. The sample consisted of PBMCs or T cells enriched from blood (not recorded which). The receptors were gathered from a woman aged 35 to 49 with acute COVID-19.

Only one count was recorded for this clone. The chain has TRBV24-1 and TRBJ2-1; 7 positions match TRBD1. Germline V gene sequence: CDR1 KGHDR, CDR2 SFDVKD. The V segment lost 5 bases and the J segment 6 bases; nucleotides outside the gene matches: 9. CDR3 length: 15 residues. The CDR3 sequence is CATSVGGQLSNEQFF. CDR3 sequence (DNA): TGTGCCACCAGTGTTGGGGGACAGCTCTCCAATGAGCAGTTCTTC.

This clone has just one count. The chain combines TRBV5-5 with TRBJ2-4; 11 bases fit TRBD1. V trimming: 1 base; J trimming: 0 bases; junction bases outside the gene matches: 9. The CDR3 loop spans 19 amino acids. CDR1 is SGHKS and CDR2 is YYEKEE in the germline V gene (reference sequence). CDR3 nucleotides: TGTGCCAGCAGCTTGACCGGGACAGGGGGACCGCTAGCCAAAAACATTCAGTACTTC. Its protein product is CASSLTGTGGPLAKNIQYF.

The V call is TRBV5-1, the J call TRBJ1-3; D may be TRBD1 (6 bases). This CDR3 has 15 residues. Germline CDR1 and CDR2: SGHRS and YFSETQ. V was clipped by 5 bases and J by 0 bases, with 12 bases between them. In nucleotides, the CDR3 is TGCGCCAGCAGGCCAACAGGGTCCTCTGGAAACACCATATATTTT. Its translation is CASRPTGSSGNTIYF.

The gene calls are TRBV5-1 and TRBJ1-4; no clear D gene. The CDR3 is 17 residues long. Germline values: CDR1 SGHRS, CDR2 YFSETQ. V was cut by 1 base and J by 4 bases, with 17 bases left in between. In DNA, the CDR3 is TGCGCCAGCAGCTTGTTCGGAGGGAACTCGTTTAATGAAAAACTGTTTTTT. This translates into CASSLFGGNSFNEKLFF.

The chain is built from TRBV30 and TRBJ1-6; 8 positions match TRBD1. There are 15 residues in the CDR3. V shed 4 bases and J 9 bases; nucleotides not matched to a gene: 11. Germline CDR1 GTSNPN, CDR2 SVGIG (reference sequence). The CDR3 sequence is CAWTSPGQGSSPLHF. The CDR3 nucleotides are TGTGCCTGGACGAGTCCAGGACAGGGCAGTTCACCCCTCCACTTT.